The 32 T cell receptor beta chains presented below share a single source sample, sequenced in a study of shared clonotypes between healthy human individuals. Clones were read by immunoSEQ multiplex PCR, and TCRdb kept only the in-frame ones, dropping some. The sample records roughly 2.5 million clones, approximately 94% being singletons. Sample: naive CD4+ T cells sorted from blood. The sample's subset: CD45RA+ positively selected. Every receptor here comes from a man between 18 and 29 years old in good health.

For this clone: This CDR3 is also generated by other DNA sequences in the sample. The V call is TRBV5-4, the J call TRBJ2-2; D not certain. Trimming cost V 0 bases and J 3 bases, with 6 bases left between them. The V gene's germline CDR1 is SGHNT and CDR2 YYREEE (reference sequence). The CDR3 length is 14 residues. The CDR3 sequence is CASSLEGYTGELFF. Written as DNA, the CDR3 is TGTGCCAGCAGCTTGGAAGGTTACACCGGGGAGCTGTTTTTT.

The chain recombines TRBV28 with TRBJ1-4; the match to TRBD1 covers 8 bases. The CDR3 covers 13 residues. The V gene's germline CDR1 is MDHEN and CDR2 SYDVKM. V was pared by 8 bases and J by 2 bases, with 1 base of the junction left unmatched. Here the CDR3 DNA reads TGTGCCAGCTACAGGGGGACTAATGAAAAACTGTTTTTT. The encoded protein is CASYRGTNEKLFF.

The chain combines TRBV30 with TRBJ2-1; the D gene is possibly TRBD2 (6 bases). With 7 bases removed from V and 6 bases from J, the gap between germline ends came to 22 bases. The length of the CDR3 is 15 residues. Germline CDR1 reads GTSNPN; CDR2 reads SVGIG (reference sequence). In DNA, the CDR3 is TGTGCCTTCCCGGGGAGGAGTGCGAGTGGCAATGAGCAGTTCTTC. Residues: CAFPGRSASGNEQFF.

The rearrangement joins TRBV5-1 to TRBJ1-5, with D possibly matching TRBD1 (6 bases). Trimming took 4 bases from V and 8 from J, leaving 19 bases between them. The germline CDR1 and CDR2 sequences are SGHRS and YFSETQ. This CDR3 is built from 15 residues. The CDR3 sequence is CASSKGQGKREPQHF. DNA of the CDR3: TGCGCCAGCAGCAAGGGACAAGGAAAGAGGGAGCCCCAGCATTTT.

V is TRBV19 and J is TRBJ1-6; no reliable D call. The CDR3 has 15 amino acids. V was clipped by 4 bases and J by 0 bases, with 7 bases between them. CDR1 LNHDA and CDR2 SQIVND come from the germline V gene (reference sequence). The CDR3 bases are TGTGCCAGTAGTAATCCGAGCTCCTATAATTCACCCCTCCACTTT. It codes for CASSNPSSYNSPLHF.

The V and J genes are TRBV7-2 and TRBJ2-2; weak D call: TRBD1 (5 bases). V was pared by 4 bases and J by 13 bases, with 13 bases between. Germline V CDR1 and CDR2: SGHTA, FQGNSA. There are 12 residues in the CDR3. This chain's CDR3 is CASSSTLRGLFF. The DNA of the CDR3 is TGTGCCAGCAGCTCCACTCTTAGGGGGCTGTTTTTT.

CDR3 protein: CASSYAGDNQPQHF. The DNA of the CDR3 is TGTGCCAGCAGTTACGCAGGGGACAATCAGCCCCAGCATTTT. V usage is TRBV6-5 and J usage is TRBJ1-5; TRBD1 might be the D (6 bases). This CDR3 region has 14 residues. V was cut by 2 bases and J by 3 bases, with 8 bases left in between. The V gene's germline CDR1 is MNHEY and CDR2 SVGAGI.

This chain links TRBV6-1 with TRBJ2-7, with D possibly TRBD2 on 5 matching bases. Germline lookup yields CDR1 MNHNS and CDR2 SASEGT. The CDR3 totals 14 residues. The V gene lost 3 bases and the J gene lost 0 bases, with 9 bases spanning the gap. CDR3 loop: CASSDVRDSYEQYF. The CDR3 nucleotides are TGTGCCAGCAGTGATGTGAGGGACTCCTACGAGCAGTACTTC.

Details on this clone: The same CDR3 is also encoded by other DNA sequences in this sample. As DNA, the CDR3 is TGTGCCAGCAGCGTAGGGACTAGCGGTCAAGAGACCCAGTACTTC. It translates to CASSVGTSGQETQYF. This sequence joins TRBV9 and TRBJ2-5; 10 bases agree with TRBD2. Germline V lookup: CDR1 SGDLS, CDR2 YYNGEE. CDR3 length: 15 residues. J was trimmed by 2 bases and V by 0 bases; bases with no gene match: 1.

This clone was seen only once. The chain employs TRBV5-1 and TRBJ2-5, with D possibly TRBD2 on 6 matching bases. CDR1 and CDR2 from the germline V gene are SGHRS and YFSETQ. The ends were cut back, 0 bases at V and 1 base at J, with 13 bases in the middle. This CDR3 is built from 16 residues. CDR3 protein: CASSLARGFAQETQYF. CDR3 bases: TGCGCCAGCAGCTTGGCCCGGGGGTTTGCCCAAGAGACCCAGTACTTC.

The chain links TRBV28 to TRBJ1-4; D uncertain. Germline V gene data show CDR1 as MDHEN and CDR2 as SYDVKM. This CDR3 region has 16 residues. Trimming cost V 4 bases and J 0 bases, with 12 bases left between them. In nucleotides, the CDR3 is TGTGCCAGCAGTTCCGCCGGTTGGGCAACTAATGAAAAACTGTTTTTT. This codes for CASSSAGWATNEKLFF.

The chain couples TRBV6-1 to TRBJ2-1, with 8 positions matching TRBD1. From germline, CDR1 is MNHNS and CDR2 SASEGT. CDR3 size: 15 residues. V gave up 6 bases and J gave up 4 bases; unmatched junction bases: 8. This chain's CDR3 is CASRTGDGDYNEQFF. In DNA, the CDR3 is TGTGCCAGCAGGACAGGGGACGGTGATTACAATGAGCAGTTCTTC.

This chain links TRBV5-1 with TRBJ2-5; D is possibly TRBD1 or TRBD2 (6 bases each). CDR3 length: 16 residues. The V end was cut by 10 bases, the J end by 5 bases, with 27 bases between. CDR1 SGHRS and CDR2 YFSETQ come from the germline V gene. The CDR3 loop is CAPPRDKGTQGETQYF. The CDR3 DNA sequence: TGCGCCCCTCCCCGGGACAAGGGGACTCAGGGGGAGACCCAGTACTTC.

This CDR3 is CASSEVRVGTDTQYF. Written as DNA, the CDR3 is TGTGCCAGCAGTGAAGTTCGGGTCGGGACAGATACGCAGTATTTT. This sequence joins TRBV6-1 and TRBJ2-3, with D unclear. The V end was cut by 1 base, the J end by 3 bases, with 11 bases between. Germline V CDR1 and CDR2: MNHNS, SASEGT. The CDR3 runs to 15 residues.

In the case of this clone: This CDR3 is also generated by other DNA sequences in the sample. V usage is TRBV7-6 and J usage is TRBJ2-3; 8 bases align to TRBD2. This CDR3 is built from 14 residues. V lost 5 bases and J lost 4; bases outside the gene matches: 5. Germline CDR1 reads SGHVS; CDR2 reads FNYEAQ. For the CDR3, the DNA is TGTGCCAGCAGCCCCGGACTAGCTGCAGATACGCAGTATTTT. Its protein is CASSPGLAADTQYF.

This chain connects TRBV2 to TRBJ2-1; D is undetermined. The V end was cut by 6 bases, the J end by 6 bases, with 15 bases between. The CDR3 is 14 amino acids. CDR1 and CDR2 (germline): SNHLY, FYNNEI. CDR3 loop: CASRPRALSNEQFF. The CDR3 DNA follows: TGTGCCAGCAGGCCCCGGGCCCTCTCCAATGAGCAGTTCTTC.

J is TRBJ1-1 and V is TRBV5-1; a weak D match, TRBD1 (5 bases). The CDR3 sequence is 15 residues long. V was cut by 0 bases and J by 0 bases, with 9 bases left in between. Germline V gives CDR1 SGHRS, CDR2 YFSETQ. The CDR3 DNA is TGCGCCAGCAGCTTGGCAGGGAACATGAACACTGAAGCTTTCTTT. Translating gives CASSLAGNMNTEAFF.

The chain joins TRBV19 to TRBJ2-3; tentative D call: TRBD1 (5 bases). Germline-derived CDR1 and CDR2 are LNHDA and SQIVND (reference sequence). The V end lost 3 bases, the J end lost 4 bases, and 17 bases lay between the germline ends. This CDR3 spans 16 amino acids. The CDR3 loop is CASSIGTGSFPDTQYF. For the CDR3, the DNA is TGTGCCAGTAGTATCGGAACAGGTAGTTTTCCAGATACGCAGTATTTT.

CDR3 region: CASSPRQGGDNEQFF. The CDR3 DNA reads as TGTGCCAGCAGCCCTCGACAGGGGGGAGACAATGAGCAGTTCTTC. The chain is built from TRBV6-5 and TRBJ2-1; 9 positions agree with TRBD1. J gave up 5 bases and V 6 bases, and 8 bases lay outside the gene matches. Germline CDR1 reads MNHEY; CDR2 reads SVGAGI. CDR3 length equals 15 residues.

For the CDR3, the DNA is TGTGCCTGGAGTCGGGGTACTTCCGAAGCTTTCTTT. The encoded protein is CAWSRGTSEAFF. The gene calls are TRBV30 and TRBJ1-1; D is uncertain. From germline, CDR1 is GTSNPN and CDR2 SVGIG (reference sequence). With 2 bases removed from V and 8 bases from J, the gap between germline ends came to 12 bases. The CDR3 contains 12 residues.

CDR3: CASSLEGSGGGGELFF. The CDR3 DNA is TGCGCCAGCAGCTTGGAAGGTAGCGGGGGCGGCGGGGAGCTGTTTTTT. The chain uses TRBV5-1 and TRBJ2-2, with TRBD2 matching over 9 bases. The V and J ends lost 0 bases and 7 bases, in that order; junction bases with no gene match: 7. The CDR3 is made up of 16 amino acids. Germline CDR1 reads SGHRS; CDR2 reads YFSETQ.

The chain joins TRBV6-1 to TRBJ2-3, with a weak D call TRBD2 (6 bases). This CDR3 has 15 residues. The V end was cut by 6 bases, the J end by 0 bases, with 13 bases between. CDR1 MNHNS and CDR2 SASEGT come from the germline V gene. Here the CDR3 DNA reads TGTGCCAGCAGCGGCCCAGGGACTAGCACAGATACGCAGTATTTT. Protein product: CASSGPGTSTDTQYF.

The chain carries TRBV4-1 and TRBJ2-7, with 9 bases identical to TRBD2. Trimming took 2 bases from V and 2 from J; bases not matched to a gene: 7. The CDR3 runs 16 residues. The germline CDR1 and CDR2 sequences are MGHRA and YSYEKL. The CDR3 loop reads CASSQQGTSLPYEQYF. The CDR3 bases are TGCGCCAGCAGCCAACAAGGGACTAGCCTCCCCTACGAGCAGTACTTC.

The V and J genes are TRBV18 and TRBJ1-3, with 8 bases identical to TRBD1. CDR1 is KGHSH and CDR2 is LQKENI in the germline V gene. The length of the CDR3 is 16 residues. J gave up 4 bases and V 5 bases, and 10 bases lay outside the gene matches. The CDR3 reads CASSSERQGFGNTIYF. In DNA form, the CDR3 reads TGTGCCAGCTCATCAGAGAGACAGGGGTTCGGAAACACCATATATTTT.

Note on this clone: This same CDR3 is encoded by further DNA sequences in the sample. This rearrangement joins TRBV6-5 to TRBJ1-1, with D possibly matching TRBD1 (5 bases). Germline V gene data show CDR1 as MNHEY and CDR2 as SVGAGI. The CDR3 spans 13 residues. V lost 2 bases and J lost 4, with 8 bases in between. As DNA, the CDR3 is TGTGCCAGCAGTTACGGACAAGGCACTGAAGCTTTCTTT. Protein: CASSYGQGTEAFF.

The rearrangement uses TRBV6-1 and TRBJ2-7; TRBD1 matches 11 bases. Germline lookup yields CDR1 MNHNS and CDR2 SASEGT. V trimming: 4 bases; J trimming: 3 bases; junction bases outside the gene matches: 11. The CDR3 is made up of 17 amino acids. CDR3 sequence reads: CASSGKSGTGGNYEQYF. For the CDR3, the DNA is TGTGCCAGCAGTGGTAAAAGTGGGACAGGGGGAAACTACGAGCAGTACTTC.

The CDR3 reads CASSVAMGGLAGGRGTDTQYF. The CDR3, as DNA: TGTGCCAGCAGCGTAGCCATGGGTGGGCTAGCGGGGGGGAGGGGCACAGATACGCAGTATTTT. The gene calls are TRBV9 and TRBJ2-3, with TRBD2 identical over 12 bases. The trim removed 0 bases at V and 1 base at J, leaving 15 bases unmatched. Germline V gene data show CDR1 as SGDLS and CDR2 as YYNGEE. The CDR3 loop spans 21 amino acids.

The chain is built from TRBV10-3 and TRBJ2-7; D remains ambiguous. Trimming took off 6 bases at V and 1 base at J, with 7 bases between the two ends. Germline CDR1 ENHRY, CDR2 SYGVKD. The CDR3 extends over 12 amino acids. CDR3 sequence reads: CAIRSVSYEQYF. The CDR3 coding sequence is TGTGCCATCAGATCCGTATCCTACGAGCAGTACTTC.

The rearrangement uses TRBV27 and TRBJ2-3; TRBD2 matches at 8 bases. CDR1 is MNHEY and CDR2 is SMNVEV in the germline V gene (reference sequence). V lost 6 bases, J lost 2 bases, and 4 bases stayed unmatched. There are 14 residues in the CDR3. The CDR3 sequence is CASRGLAYTDTQYF. The CDR3 DNA reads as TGTGCCAGCAGAGGACTAGCCTACACAGATACGCAGTATTTT.

This clone was observed a single time. In the same sample, other DNA sequences code for this CDR3. The chain joins TRBV5-1 to TRBJ2-7; TRBD2 might be the D (5 bases). The CDR3 consists of 15 residues. CDR1 and CDR2 from the germline V gene are SGHRS and YFSETQ. Trimming took off 0 bases at V and 0 bases at J, with 10 bases between the two ends. For the CDR3, the DNA is TGCGCCAGCAGCTTGGGGTCGGGGTTCTCCTACGAGCAGTACTTC. Protein sequence: CASSLGSGFSYEQYF.

V gene TRBV11-2 combines with J gene TRBJ2-5; D is unclear. Judging by the DNA end, TRBJ2-7 fits better; the J call may be wrong. Germline assignment: CDR1 SGHAT and CDR2 FQNNGV. The CDR3 is made up of 16 amino acids. The CDR3 here is CASSLVRPATPGEQYF. The CDR3, as DNA: TGTGCCAGCAGCTTAGTCAGGCCCGCCACCCCTGGCGAGCAGTACTTC.

The chain couples TRBV11-3 to TRBJ2-7; D remains ambiguous. Trimming removed 7 bases from V and 6 bases from J, with 22 bases in between. This CDR3 spans 15 amino acids. The germline gives CDR1 SGHNT, CDR2 YENEEA. The CDR3 loop reads CASTPRLGKLVEQYF. The DNA for the CDR3 is TGTGCCAGCACCCCGAGGTTGGGCAAATTAGTCGAGCAGTACTTC.